These 28 T cell receptor beta chains originate from one sample sequenced in a study of blood T cell repertoires in COVID-19. TCRdb keeps only in-frame clones here, not all; method: immunoSEQ multiplex PCR. The table has nearly 40,000 clones, around nine tenths seen once. Sequenced sample: peripheral blood. Source of these receptors: a woman in her 70s with acute or convalescent COVID-19.

V and J are TRBV19 and TRBJ2-3; tentatively, D is TRBD2 (5 bases). Trimming took off 0 bases at V and 6 bases at J, with 10 bases between the two ends. This CDR3 has 14 residues. In germline, CDR1 is LNHDA, CDR2 SQIVND (reference sequence). The CDR3 DNA reads TGTGCCAGTAGTATAGACCGGAGAGGGGATACGCAGTATTTT. Its translation: CASSIDRRGDTQYF.

This clone was seen just once. The chain joins TRBV19 to TRBJ1-5, with 7 positions matching TRBD1. The trim removed 2 bases at V and 1 base at J, leaving 17 bases unmatched. The CDR3 runs to 20 residues. Germline V gene lookup returns CDR1 LNHDA and CDR2 SQIVND (reference sequence). CDR3 amino acids: CASSIRGVRQGVGSNQPQHF. CDR3 coding DNA: TGTGCCAGTAGTATAAGGGGAGTCCGGCAGGGGGTGGGGAGCAATCAGCCCCAGCATTTT. The variable domain in full, completed from reference TRBV19 and TRBJ1-5, reads DGGITQSPKYLFRKEGQNVTLSCEQNLNHDAMYWYRQDPGQGLRLIYYSQIVNDFQKGDIAEGYSVSREKKESFPLTVTSAQKNPTAFYLCASSIRGVRQGVGSNQPQHFGDGTRLSIL.

The rearrangement uses TRBV15 and TRBJ1-2; D call uncertain. Per germline, CDR1 LNHNV and CDR2 YYDKDF (reference sequence). The CDR3 is 15 amino acids. With 1 base removed from V and 1 base from J, the gap between germline ends came to 10 bases. The CDR3 DNA reads as TGTGCCACCAGCAGAGTTCCCCCGGTTAACTATGGCTACACCTTC. Protein: CATSRVPPVNYGYTF.

The V gene is TRBV7-8, the J gene TRBJ2-3, with TRBD1 as a possible D gene (6 bases). Germline V gives CDR1 SGHVS, CDR2 FQNEAQ. The CDR3 is made up of 17 amino acids. V was shortened by 4 bases and J by 2 bases, with 19 bases between the two germline ends. DNA for the CDR3: TGTGCCAGCAGCTGGACCCCGGGCATGGGGGCCACAGATACGCAGTATTTT. Its translation is CASSWTPGMGATDTQYF. Supplemented by reference TRBV7-8 and TRBJ2-3, the full variable domain reads GAGVSQSPRYKVAKRGQDVALRCDPISGHVSLFWYQQALGQGPEFLTYFQNEAQLDKSGLPSDRFFAERPEGSVSTLKIQRTQQEDSAVYLCASSWTPGMGATDTQYFGPGTRLTVL.

The chain couples TRBV6-5 to TRBJ2-3; 8 bases line up with TRBD1. Looked up from germline, CDR1 is MNHEY and CDR2 is SVGAGI. This CDR3 is built from 13 residues. With V trimmed by 9 bases and J by 0 bases, 2 bases remained unmatched. The CDR3 bases are TGTGCCAGTAACAGGGGGAGCACAGATACGCAGTATTTT. It yields the protein CASNRGSTDTQYF.

The chain uses TRBV5-6 and TRBJ1-2, with 9 bases that match TRBD1. V gave up 0 bases and J gave up 6 bases; unmatched junction bases: 0. Germline V gene lookup returns CDR1 SGHDT and CDR2 YYEEEE. The CDR3 is made up of 13 amino acids. In nucleotides, the CDR3 is TGTGCCAGCAGCTTGGACAGGGGGCATGGCTACACCTTC. This gives the protein CASSLDRGHGYTF.

The genes are TRBV7-9 and TRBJ1-5; no clear D gene. Germline CDR1 is SEHNR and CDR2 is FQNEAQ (reference sequence). Trimming shortened V by 1 base and J by 7 bases, and 17 bases separated the two germline ends. The CDR3 sequence is 16 residues long. The CDR3 sequence is CASSLGEGSGGQPQHF. The CDR3 DNA sequence: TGTGCCAGCAGCTTAGGTGAGGGATCAGGCGGCCAGCCCCAGCATTTT.

The chain has TRBV5-5 and TRBJ1-2; 7 bases align to TRBD1. V lost 3 bases, J lost 3 bases, and 2 bases stayed unmatched. CDR3 length: 13 amino acids. Germline V gene lookup returns CDR1 SGHKS and CDR2 YYEKEE (reference sequence). CDR3 DNA: TGTGCCAGCAGCTCCGGGACAGACTATGGCTACACCTTC. As protein: CASSSGTDYGYTF. Full variable domain (outside the CDR3, taken from reference TRBV5-5 and TRBJ1-2): DAGVTQSPTHLIKTRGQQVTLRCSPISGHKSVSWYQQVLGQGPQFIFQYYEKEERGRGNFPDRFSARQFPNYSSELNVNALLLGDSALYLCASSSGTDYGYTFGSGTRLTVV.

This clone has a single count. This chain uses TRBV29-1 with TRBJ2-5, with D possibly TRBD2 on 6 matching bases. The CDR3 loop spans 13 amino acids. V lost 3 bases to trimming and J lost 5 bases, with 13 bases between them. Germline CDR1 reads SQVTM; CDR2 reads ANQGSEA. CDR3 protein: CSVDYTEGETQYF. CDR3 DNA sequence: TGCAGCGTTGATTACACGGAGGGGGAGACCCAGTACTTC.

This clone was found a few times. The chain carries TRBV19 and TRBJ1-5; the D is unclear. The V end was cut by 5 bases, the J end by 7 bases, with 15 bases between. The CDR3 totals 14 residues. Germline CDR1 LNHDA, CDR2 SQIVND (reference sequence). CDR3 protein: CASSLPPRGQPQHF. As DNA, the CDR3 is TGTGCCAGTAGTTTACCGCCCCGGGGACAGCCCCAGCATTTT.

The chain joins TRBV7-9 to TRBJ2-5, with D maybe TRBD2 (5 bases). Trimming removed 3 bases from V and 5 bases from J, with 7 bases in between. This CDR3 comprises 12 residues. Germline V CDR1 and CDR2: SEHNR, FQNEAQ (reference sequence). CDR3: CASSFPGETQYF. CDR3 nucleotide sequence: TGTGCCAGCAGCTTCCCGGGGGAGACCCAGTACTTC.

The chain links TRBV6-5 to TRBJ2-3, with a weak D call TRBD2 (5 bases). The CDR3 spans 13 residues. Per the germline V gene, CDR1 is MNHEY and CDR2 is SVGAGI. V lost 5 bases and J 8 bases, leaving 14 bases between the germline ends. The CDR3 region is CASSNVLGGTQYF. CDR3 DNA: TGTGCCAGCAGTAACGTACTAGGAGGTACGCAGTATTTT.

The V and J genes are TRBV7-2 and TRBJ2-1; 16 bases line up with TRBD2. The CDR3 loop spans 16 amino acids. CDR1 and CDR2 (germline): SGHTA, FQGNSA. The trim removed 5 bases at V and 7 bases at J, leaving 5 bases unmatched. DNA for the CDR3: TGTGCCAGCAGCCCGGGACTAGCGGGGGGGTTAAATGAGCAGTTCTTC. This gives the protein CASSPGLAGGLNEQFF.

The V gene is TRBV7-7, the J gene TRBJ2-1, with TRBD1 matching 7 bases. Germline CDR1 and CDR2: SSHAT and FNYEAQ (reference sequence). V lost 5 bases to trimming and J lost 0 bases; unmatched junction nucleotides: 4. CDR3 size: 15 residues. The CDR3 nucleotides are TGTGCCAGCAGCCCACCAGGGGGCTCCTACAATGAGCAGTTCTTC. Its protein product is CASSPPGGSYNEQFF. Full variable domain (missing parts from reference TRBV7-7 and TRBJ2-1): GAGVSQSPRYKVTKRGQDVTLRCDPISSHATLYWYQQALGQGPEFLTYFNYEAQPDKSGLPSDRFSAERPEGSISTLTIQRTEQRDSAMYRCASSPPGGSYNEQFFGPGTRLTVL.

This clone was observed once. The chain employs TRBV24-1 and TRBJ2-2, with D maybe TRBD2 (6 bases). V lost 2 bases, J lost 3 bases, and 12 bases lay in between. The CDR3 is 16 residues long. Per the germline V gene, CDR1 is KGHDR and CDR2 is SFDVKD. CDR3 protein: CATSDSREIYTGELFF. The CDR3 nucleotides are TGTGCCACCAGTGATTCCCGGGAGATTTACACCGGGGAGCTGTTTTTT.

The V gene is TRBV7-2, the J gene TRBJ1-3; TRBD1 is a possible D gene (6 bases). This CDR3 is 15 amino acids long. Trimming left V 5 bases short and J 2 bases short, with 13 bases between. CDR1 and CDR2 from the germline V gene are SGHTA and FQGNSA. The CDR3 reads CASSPGAKPGNTIYF. The CDR3 region has the DNA TGTGCCAGCAGCCCAGGGGCCAAGCCTGGAAACACCATATATTTT.

The chain joins TRBV3-1 (or the pseudogene TRBV3-2) to TRBJ2-1; no reliable D call. Germline V CDR1 and CDR2: LGHDT, YNNKEL (reference sequence). Deletions cut 0 bases from V and 9 bases from J, with 9 bases between. The CDR3 contains 13 residues. CDR3 sequence reads: CASSQDNLSEQFF. The DNA for the CDR3 is TGTGCCAGCAGCCAAGATAATCTTAGTGAGCAGTTCTTC.

This clone occurred a few times. This chain joins TRBV7-6 and TRBJ2-3, with 10 bases aligning to TRBD2. The CDR3 contains 15 residues. The germline V gene has CDR1 SGHVS and CDR2 FNYEAQ. Trimming at V came to 0 bases and at J to 8 bases, leaving 5 bases not matched to a gene. Here the CDR3 reads CASSLALAGEGTQYF. CDR3 DNA sequence: TGTGCCAGCAGCTTAGCCCTAGCGGGGGAAGGTACGCAGTATTTT. Supplemented by reference TRBV7-6 and TRBJ2-3, the full variable domain reads GAGVSQSPRYKVTKRGQDVALRCDPISGHVSLYWYRQALGQGPEFLTYFNYEAQQDKSGLPNDRFSAERPEGSISTLTIQRTEQRDSAMYRCASSLALAGEGTQYFGPGTRLTVL.

CDR3 nucleotides: TGTGCCAGCAGCTTCACCCAGTCCTACAATGAGCAGTTCTTC. Protein sequence: CASSFTQSYNEQFF. The chain combines TRBV7-8 with TRBJ2-1; D gene ambiguous. The CDR3 is 14 amino acids. CDR1 and CDR2 from the germline V gene are SGHVS and FQNEAQ. V was clipped by 3 bases and J by 1 base, with 7 bases between them. Full variable domain (missing parts from reference TRBV7-8 and TRBJ2-1): GAGVSQSPRYKVAKRGQDVALRCDPISGHVSLFWYQQALGQGPEFLTYFQNEAQLDKSGLPSDRFFAERPEGSVSTLKIQRTQQEDSAVYLCASSFTQSYNEQFFGPGTRLTVL.

This rearrangement joins TRBV30 to TRBJ1-4, with 9 bases matching TRBD1. Germline values: CDR1 GTSNPN, CDR2 SVGIG (reference sequence). CDR3 length equals 13 residues. With 3 bases clipped from V and 8 bases from J, the junction kept 4 bases outside the gene matches. The chain's CDR3 is CAWRQGQGEKLFF. The CDR3 coding sequence is TGTGCCTGGAGACAGGGACAGGGAGAAAAACTGTTTTTT.

The J gene is TRBJ2-5, the V gene TRBV5-8; D perhaps matches TRBD2 (6 bases). CDR3 length equals 14 residues. Germline V gives CDR1 SGHTS, CDR2 YDEGEE. Trimming took off 0 bases at V and 1 base at J, with 7 bases between the two ends. Here the CDR3 reads CASSLVGGQETQYF. As DNA, the CDR3 is TGTGCCAGCAGCTTGGTCGGGGGCCAAGAGACCCAGTACTTC.

The chain couples TRBV27 to TRBJ2-5; TRBD2 matches 13 bases. Germline V gives CDR1 MNHEY, CDR2 SMNVEV (reference sequence). The CDR3 extends over 15 amino acids. V dropped 6 bases and J dropped 3; count of bases not matched to a gene: 4. In DNA, the CDR3 is TGTGCCAGCAGGACTAGCGGGGGGCGTGAAGAGACCCAGTACTTC. It yields the protein CASRTSGGREETQYF.

The chain links TRBV11-3 to TRBJ2-1; a weak D match, TRBD2 (6 bases). V lost 0 bases to trimming and J lost 6 bases, with 12 bases between them. The CDR3 covers 15 residues. Germline assignment: CDR1 SGHNT and CDR2 YENEEA. The CDR3 bases are TGTGCCAGCAGCTTAGACACTAGCTATGCCAATGAGCAGTTCTTC. As protein: CASSLDTSYANEQFF.

The CDR3 here is CASSLWGDSYNEQFF. Written as DNA, the CDR3 is TGTGCCAGCAGCTTATGGGGGGACTCCTACAATGAGCAGTTCTTC. The chain uses TRBV7-2 and TRBJ2-1, with D perhaps TRBD2 (6 bases). V was clipped by 2 bases and J by 0 bases, with 8 bases between them. Germline values: CDR1 SGHTA, CDR2 FQGNSA. The CDR3 runs 15 residues.

This clone appeared a single time. This chain connects TRBV28 to TRBJ2-1, with 14 bases fitting TRBD2. The germline gives CDR1 MDHEN, CDR2 SYDVKM. This CDR3 is built from 16 residues. J was trimmed by 9 bases and V by 5 bases; bases with no gene match: 9. The CDR3 sequence is CASSPGTSGRGVEQFF. DNA of the CDR3: TGTGCCAGCAGTCCAGGGACTAGCGGGAGAGGTGTTGAGCAGTTCTTC.

This rearrangement joins TRBV29-1 to TRBJ2-2, with D tentatively TRBD1 (6 bases). The ends were cut back, 5 bases at V and 0 bases at J, with 13 bases in the middle. The CDR3 spans 15 residues. Per germline, CDR1 SQVTM and CDR2 ANQGSEA. The CDR3 sequence: CSVLGRTANTGELFF. CDR3 nucleotide sequence: TGCAGCGTTCTAGGCCGGACAGCGAACACCGGGGAGCTGTTTTTT.

V is TRBV7-2 and J is TRBJ2-2; D is unclear. The germline CDR1 and CDR2 sequences are SGHTA and FQGNSA. V lost 4 bases to trimming and J lost 8 bases, with 17 bases between them. CDR3 length equals 15 residues. The CDR3 coding sequence is TGTGCCAGCAGCTCATGGGCTGTCACATTTGGGGAGCTGTTTTTT. Encoded protein: CASSSWAVTFGELFF.

The chain recombines TRBV11-3 with TRBJ1-1; tentatively, D is TRBD1 (5 bases). V was shortened by 5 bases and J by 1 base, with 11 bases between the two germline ends. The CDR3 consists of 14 residues. Per germline, CDR1 SGHNT and CDR2 YENEEA. The CDR3 bases are TGTGCCAGCAGCCCCAGTAGGGGGAACACTGAAGCTTTCTTT. Amino acid sequence: CASSPSRGNTEAFF.